The source of this TCR beta chain is a study of cytomegalovirus exposure and HLA in healthy donors. Study-wide context: Genotyping showed around 80% of roughly 390 donors falling in the Caucasian-associated ancestry cluster. The study, taken as a whole, reports: The study designated 150 to 200 TCR beta chains cytomegalovirus-associated.

This CDR3 is built from 13 residues. Germline V gene lookup returns CDR1 SGHTA and CDR2 FQGNSA. The V gene lost 4 bases and the J gene lost 3 bases, with 7 bases spanning the gap. On this clone itself: The antigen is not known.

The primer mix had 60 Vbeta and 13 Jbeta primers. As handled by the study authors: A follow-up analysis tallied 86 million or so unique TCR beta chains, roughly 11 million shared. Assay: immunoSEQ multiplex PCR; the TCRdb copy retains only in-frame clones and omits some. Clone size and V and J calls were adopted from that table, with D and trimming inferred from the DNA. The table shows some 120,000 clones, with roughly 78% occurring only once. V and J are TRBV7-2 and TRBJ1-5, with D unresolved. Sequencing input: PBMCs. The sequence came from a middle-aged man in good health and CMV-seronegative. As DNA, the CDR3 is TGTGCCAGCAGCTCCACATACAATCAGCCCCAGCATTTT. Translation gives CASSSTYNQPQHF.